This T cell receptor beta chain was sequenced for a study of T cells in Graves' hyperthyroidism and ophthalmopathy. There were TCR beta CDR3 regions amplified from RNA transcripts. In the first-round RT-PCR of the TCR CDR3, the HTBI primer set was used. MiXCR, run by TCRdb on the multiplex PCR reads, gives a single entry per CDR3 protein. The sample contains hundreds of thousands of distinct CDR3 sequences, about 38% of which appear only once. It was considered stable Graves' hyperthyroidism when ophthalmopathy did not progress within 18 months. The germline V gene has CDR1 SGHTA and CDR2 FQGNSA. The germline V and J ends were trimmed by 3 bases and 7 bases, with 18 bases remaining between them. CDR3 size: 16 residues.

The clonotype originates from a young man with Graves' hyperthyroidism. The rearrangement joins TRBV7-2 to TRBJ1-4; a possible D gene is TRBD1 (6 bases). Specimen: blood. Written as DNA, the CDR3 is TGTGCCAGCAGCTTCCGGACCGGGGGCGCCGTTGAAAAACTGTTTTTT. This encodes CASSFRTGGAVEKLFF.